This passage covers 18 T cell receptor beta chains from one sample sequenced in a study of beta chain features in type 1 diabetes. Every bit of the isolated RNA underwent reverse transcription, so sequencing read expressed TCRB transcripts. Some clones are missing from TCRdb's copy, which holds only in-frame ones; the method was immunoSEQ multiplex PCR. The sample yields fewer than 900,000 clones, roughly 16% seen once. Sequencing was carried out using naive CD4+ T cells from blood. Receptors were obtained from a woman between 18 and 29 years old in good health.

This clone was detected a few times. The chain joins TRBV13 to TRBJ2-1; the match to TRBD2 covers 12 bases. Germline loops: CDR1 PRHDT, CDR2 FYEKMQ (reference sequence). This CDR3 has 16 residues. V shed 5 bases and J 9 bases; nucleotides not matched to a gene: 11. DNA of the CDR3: TGTGCCAGCAGCCCGCGGACTAGCGGGAAGCGTGTTGAGCAGTTCTTC. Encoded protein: CASSPRTSGKRVEQFF. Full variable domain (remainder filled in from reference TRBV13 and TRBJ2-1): AAGVIQSPRHLIKEKRETATLKCYPIPRHDTVYWYQQGPGQDPQFLISFYEKMQSDKGSIPDRFSAQQFSDYHSELNMSSLELGDSALYFCASSPRTSGKRVEQFFGPGTRLTVL.

The CDR3 spells CASSPARFQETQYF. DNA of the CDR3: TGTGCCAGCTCACCCGCCAGGTTTCAAGAGACCCAGTACTTC. V and J are TRBV18 and TRBJ2-5; D call uncertain. Deletions cut 3 bases from V and 2 bases from J, with 10 bases between. CDR1 and CDR2 from the germline V gene are KGHSH and LQKENI. The CDR3 has 14 residues.

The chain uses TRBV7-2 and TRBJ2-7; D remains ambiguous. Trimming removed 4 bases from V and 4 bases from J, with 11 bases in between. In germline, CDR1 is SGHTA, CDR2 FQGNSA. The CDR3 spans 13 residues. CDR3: CASSSYSEYEQYF. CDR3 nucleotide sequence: TGTGCCAGCAGCTCCTACTCCGAATACGAGCAGTACTTC.

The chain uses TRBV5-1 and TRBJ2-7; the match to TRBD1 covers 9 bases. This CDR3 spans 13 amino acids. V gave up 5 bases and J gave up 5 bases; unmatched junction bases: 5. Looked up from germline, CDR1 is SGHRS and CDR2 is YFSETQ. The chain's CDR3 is CASSWDRADEQYF. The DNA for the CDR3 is TGCGCCAGCAGTTGGGACAGGGCTGACGAGCAGTACTTC.

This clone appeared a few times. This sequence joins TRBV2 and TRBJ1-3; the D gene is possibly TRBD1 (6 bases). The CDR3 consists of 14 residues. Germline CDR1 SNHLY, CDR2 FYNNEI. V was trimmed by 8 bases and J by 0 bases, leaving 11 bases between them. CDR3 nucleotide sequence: TGTGCCAGCTGGGGACACATCTCTGGAAACACCATATATTTT. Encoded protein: CASWGHISGNTIYF. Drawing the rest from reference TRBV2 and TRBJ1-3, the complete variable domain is EPEVTQTPSHQVTQMGQEVILRCVPISNHLYFYWYRQILGQKVEFLVSFYNNEISEKSEIFDDQFSVERPDGSNFTLKIRSTKLEDSAMYFCASWGHISGNTIYFGEGSWLTVV.

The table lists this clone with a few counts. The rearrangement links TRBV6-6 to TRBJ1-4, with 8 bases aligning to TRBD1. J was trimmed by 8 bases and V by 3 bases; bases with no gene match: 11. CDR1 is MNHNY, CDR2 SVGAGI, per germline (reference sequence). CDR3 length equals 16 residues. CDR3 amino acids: CASSYFRTGKGEKLFF. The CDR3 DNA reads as TGTGCCAGCAGTTATTTCCGGACAGGGAAAGGCGAAAAACTGTTTTTT.

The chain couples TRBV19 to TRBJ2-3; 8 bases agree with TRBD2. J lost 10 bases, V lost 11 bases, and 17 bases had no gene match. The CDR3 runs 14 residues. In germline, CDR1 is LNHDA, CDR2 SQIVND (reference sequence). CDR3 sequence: CAGSSGLTGAAQYF. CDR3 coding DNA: TGTGCCGGGTCTAGCGGGCTAACCGGGGCGGCGCAGTATTTT.

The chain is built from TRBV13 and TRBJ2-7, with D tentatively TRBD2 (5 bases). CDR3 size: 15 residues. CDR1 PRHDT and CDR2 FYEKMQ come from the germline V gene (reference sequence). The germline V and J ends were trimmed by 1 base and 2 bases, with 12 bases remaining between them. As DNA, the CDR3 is TGTGCCAGCAGCTTAGTCTCGGGATCTACCTACGAGCAGTACTTC. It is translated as CASSLVSGSTYEQYF.

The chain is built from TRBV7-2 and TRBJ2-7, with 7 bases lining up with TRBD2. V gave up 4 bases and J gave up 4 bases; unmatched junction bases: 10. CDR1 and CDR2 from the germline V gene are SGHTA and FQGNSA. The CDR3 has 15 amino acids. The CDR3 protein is CASSSEAGAGYEQYF. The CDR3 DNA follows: TGTGCCAGCAGCTCGGAGGCGGGAGCGGGTTACGAGCAGTACTTC.

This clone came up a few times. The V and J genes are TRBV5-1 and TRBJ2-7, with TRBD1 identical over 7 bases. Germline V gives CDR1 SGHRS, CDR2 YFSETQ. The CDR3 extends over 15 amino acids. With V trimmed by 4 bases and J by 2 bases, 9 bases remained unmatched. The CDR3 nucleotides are TGCGCCAGCAGCGAAACGGGACAGTACCCCTACGAGCAGTACTTC. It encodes CASSETGQYPYEQYF.

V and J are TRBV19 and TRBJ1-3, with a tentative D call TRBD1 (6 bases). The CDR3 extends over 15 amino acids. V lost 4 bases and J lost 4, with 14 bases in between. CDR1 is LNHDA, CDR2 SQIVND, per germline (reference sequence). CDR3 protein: CASSKDRTVGNTIYF. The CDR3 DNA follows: TGTGCCAGTAGTAAAGATCGGACAGTCGGAAACACCATATATTTT. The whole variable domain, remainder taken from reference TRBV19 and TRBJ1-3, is DGGITQSPKYLFRKEGQNVTLSCEQNLNHDAMYWYRQDPGQGLRLIYYSQIVNDFQKGDIAEGYSVSREKKESFPLTVTSAQKNPTAFYLCASSKDRTVGNTIYFGEGSWLTVV.

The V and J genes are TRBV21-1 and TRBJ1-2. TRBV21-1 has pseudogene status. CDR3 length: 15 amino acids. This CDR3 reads CASSKEQVGGYGYTF. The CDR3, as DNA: TGTGCCAGCAGCAAAGAACAGGTCGGAGGCTATGGCTACACCTTC.

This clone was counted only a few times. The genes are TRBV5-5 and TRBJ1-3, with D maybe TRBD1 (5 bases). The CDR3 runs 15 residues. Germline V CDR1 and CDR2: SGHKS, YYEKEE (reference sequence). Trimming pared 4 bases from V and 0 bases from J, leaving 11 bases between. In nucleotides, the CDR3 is TGTGCCAGCAGCAGGGACTGGAGCTCTGGAAACACCATATATTTT. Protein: CASSRDWSSGNTIYF.

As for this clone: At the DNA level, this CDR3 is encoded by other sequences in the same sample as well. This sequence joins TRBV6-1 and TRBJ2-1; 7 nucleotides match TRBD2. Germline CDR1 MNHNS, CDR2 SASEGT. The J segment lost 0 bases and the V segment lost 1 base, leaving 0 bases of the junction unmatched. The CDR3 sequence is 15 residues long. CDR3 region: CASSEGTSSYNEQFF. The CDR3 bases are TGTGCCAGCAGTGAAGGGACTAGCTCCTACAATGAGCAGTTCTTC.

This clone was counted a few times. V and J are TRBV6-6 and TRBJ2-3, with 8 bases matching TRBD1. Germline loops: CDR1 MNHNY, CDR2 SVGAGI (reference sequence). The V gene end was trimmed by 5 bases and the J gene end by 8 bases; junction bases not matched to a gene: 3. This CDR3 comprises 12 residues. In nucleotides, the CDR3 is TGTGCCAGCAGTCAGGGGGCTGTTACGCAGTATTTT. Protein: CASSQGAVTQYF.

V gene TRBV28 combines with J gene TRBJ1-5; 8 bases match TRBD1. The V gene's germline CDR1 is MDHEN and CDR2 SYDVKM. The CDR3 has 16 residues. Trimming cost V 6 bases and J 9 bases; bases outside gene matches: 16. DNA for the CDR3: TGTGCCAGCAGGCGAGCCGCCGGGACAGGTGGTGGGCCCCAGCATTTT. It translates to CASRRAAGTGGGPQHF.

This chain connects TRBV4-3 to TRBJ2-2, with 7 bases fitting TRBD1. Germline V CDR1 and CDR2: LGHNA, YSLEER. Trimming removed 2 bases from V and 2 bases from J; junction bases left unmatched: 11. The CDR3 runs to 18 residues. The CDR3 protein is CASSQQAQHRGNTGELFF. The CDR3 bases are TGCGCCAGCAGCCAACAAGCCCAACACAGGGGAAACACCGGGGAGCTGTTTTTT.

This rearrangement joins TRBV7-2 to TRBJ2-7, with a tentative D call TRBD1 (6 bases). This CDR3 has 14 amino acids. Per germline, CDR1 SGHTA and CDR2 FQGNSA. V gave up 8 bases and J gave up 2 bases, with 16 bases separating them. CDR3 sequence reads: CASRAGTSPYEQYF. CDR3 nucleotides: TGTGCCAGCCGGGCCGGGACATCCCCCTACGAGCAGTACTTC.